The rows below give T cell receptor beta chains drawn from one sample of a study of T cell responses to AZD1222 COVID-19 vaccine. Sequencing was performed with immunoSEQ multiplex PCR; in TCRdb, only in-frame clones are kept and a portion is missing. The profile shows about 140,000 clones, 80% to 95% of them singletons. The sample was peripheral blood, taken on day 0 of AZD1222 vaccination. Receptors originate from an adult in good health. CDR3s include the opening cysteine and the closing phenylalanine or tryptophan. A D gene is named only where the DNA matches it firmly. The size of a clone is reported for some rows only, either as once, few or many, or as a class for expanded clones.

CASSPGHGGSGNTIYF TGTGCCAGCAGCCCGGGGCATGGGGGCTCTGGAAACACCATATATTTT NA TRBJ1-3 TRBV5-4 NA
CASSFSSGTGAEKLFF TGTGCCAGCAGTTTCTCCTCCGGGACAGGGGCTGAAAAACTGTTTTTT TRBD1 TRBJ1-4 TRBV28 NA
CASSLAGASPWGEQYF TGTGCCAGCAGCTTAGCGGGGGCTAGCCCATGGGGAGAGCAGTACTTC NA TRBJ2-7 TRBV7-9 NA
CASTAGNSNTEAFF TGTGCCAGTACCGCAGGGAATAGTAACACTGAAGCTTTCTTT NA TRBJ1-1 TRBV19 NA
CASSFTLAGGQPQHF TGTGCCAGCAGCTTTACTCTGGCAGGGGGTCAGCCCCAGCATTTT TRBD1 TRBJ1-5 TRBV11-3 NA
CASRTSVTDTQYF TGTGCCAGCAGAACTAGCGTCACAGATACGCAGTATTTT TRBD2 TRBJ2-3 TRBV12-3/TRBV12-4 NA
CASSLAQPRSPLHF TGCGCCAGCAGCTTGGCTCAGCCTCGTTCACCCCTCCACTTT NA TRBJ1-6 TRBV5-1 NA
CASSLVPRGVYEQYF TGTGCCAGCAGCTTAGTCCCCCGTGGGGTCTACGAGCAGTACTTC NA TRBJ2-7 TRBV7-2 NA
CASSLRQNGNTIYF TGTGCCAGTAGTCTCAGACAGAATGGAAACACCATATATTTT NA TRBJ1-3 TRBV19 NA
CASSAPGGSDTEAFF TGTGCCAGCAGCGCCCCCGGGGGGTCCGATACTGAAGCTTTCTTT NA TRBJ1-1 TRBV9 NA
CATSDRTSGNEQFF TGTGCCACCAGTGATCGGACTAGCGGAAATGAGCAGTTCTTC TRBD2 TRBJ2-1 TRBV24-1 NA
CATSGTDKHYGYTF TGTGCCACCAGTGGTACAGACAAACACTATGGCTACACCTTC NA TRBJ1-2 TRBV24-1 NA
CASSLAVPDEGGYTF TGTGCCAGCAGCTTAGCCGTCCCGGATGAGGGTGGCTACACCTTC NA TRBJ1-2 TRBV7-9 NA
CASSEIVGGEQFF TGTGCCAGCAGTGAGATAGTCGGGGGGGAGCAGTTCTTC TRBD2 TRBJ2-1 TRBV2 NA
CASSDDLRFFYTF TGTGCCAGCAGTGATGATCTTCGATTTTTCTACACCTTC NA TRBJ1-2 TRBV2 once
CAVSRADTQYF TGTGCCGTCTCTAGGGCAGATACGCAGTATTTT NA TRBJ2-3 TRBV10-3 NA
CASSFSGTAHEQYF TGTGCCAGCAGTTTCTCCGGGACAGCTCACGAGCAGTACTTC TRBD1 TRBJ2-7 TRBV28 NA
CASSPDRGNEKLFF TGTGCCAGCAGCCCCGACAGGGGGAACGAAAAACTGTTTTTT TRBD1 TRBJ1-4 TRBV7-8 NA
CASSATGGNSPLHF TGTGCCAGCAGTGCTACAGGGGGGAATTCACCCCTCCACTTT TRBD1 TRBJ1-6 TRBV6-4 NA
CASSDQGQNNSPLHF TGTGCCAGCAGTGACCAGGGACAGAATAATTCACCCCTCCACTTT TRBD1 TRBJ1-6 TRBV6-4 NA
CASIFNTEAFF TGTGCCAGCATCTTCAACACTGAAGCTTTCTTT NA TRBJ1-1 TRBV28 NA
CASSNRQGLGELFF TGTGCCAGTAGCAACAGACAGGGTCTCGGGGAGCTGTTTTTT TRBD1 TRBJ2-2 TRBV19 NA
CASSSGTTYEQYF TGTGCCAGCAGCTCCGGGACCACCTACGAGCAGTACTTC NA TRBJ2-7 TRBV5-4 NA
CASSFGAGVKNIQYF TGTGCCAGCAGCTTCGGTGCCGGGGTCAAAAACATTCAGTACTTC NA TRBJ2-4 TRBV7-8 NA
CASSSGDSGANVLTF TGTGCCAGCAGCTCAGGGGATTCTGGGGCCAACGTCCTGACTTTC NA TRBJ2-6 TRBV7-2 NA
CASIPRPPSESYEQYF TGTGCCAGCATCCCCCGCCCCCCGTCGGAATCCTACGAGCAGTACTTC NA TRBJ2-7 TRBV2 NA
CASSLEGLGGNQPQHF TGTGCCAGCAGCTTAGAGGGCTTAGGAGGCAATCAGCCCCAGCATTTT NA TRBJ1-5 TRBV7-9 NA
CASSQEDWQMGGELFF TGCGCCAGCAGCCAAGAGGATTGGCAGATGGGCGGGGAGCTGTTTTTT NA TRBJ2-2 TRBV4-1 NA
CASNEGGSGNTIYF TGTGCCAGCAATGAAGGGGGCTCTGGAAACACCATATATTTT NA TRBJ1-3 TRBV28 NA
CASSPEAVVYGYTF TGTGCCAGCAGCCCCGAGGCTGTTGTTTATGGCTACACCTTC NA TRBJ1-2 TRBV7-9 NA
CASSLGGSSYNEQFF TGTGCCAGCAGTTTAGGCGGGAGCTCCTACAATGAGCAGTTCTTC TRBD2 TRBJ2-1 TRBV27 once
CASSSHGGIGELFF TGTGCCAGCAGCTCTCATGGGGGGATCGGGGAGCTGTTTTTT NA TRBJ2-2 TRBV11-3 NA
CASSVGVWSEQYF TGTGCCAGCAGCGTAGGTGTTTGGTCCGAGCAGTACTTC NA TRBJ2-7 TRBV9 NA